The 7 T cell receptor beta chains listed next were all sequenced from one sample in a study of CD8+CD57+ T cells in acquired aplastic anemia. Profiles of TCR beta VDJ and CDR3 were generated from a genomic DNA template. TCRdb itself ran the reads through MiXCR, one entry per CDR3 protein. The sample carries about 190,000 distinct CDR3 sequences, roughly half recorded once. Source material: sorted CD4+, CD8+, or CD8+CD57+ T cells (not recorded which) from PBMCs. These receptors all come from a human donor in good health, serving as a control.

V and J are TRBV2 and TRBJ1-1, with D unresolved. V dropped 9 bases and J dropped 3 bases, with 20 bases sitting between them. From germline, CDR1 is SNHLY and CDR2 FYNNEI. CDR3 length: 15 amino acids. The CDR3 DNA is TGTGCCAGTAGCTCATACAGCCTTATGGACACTGAAGCTTTCTTT. The encoded protein is CASSSYSLMDTEAFF.

This clonotype was detected ten times or more. J is TRBJ1-5 and V is TRBV24-1, with D hard to call. The V and J ends lost 10 bases and 3 bases respectively, with 12 bases between them. CDR1 is KGHDR, CDR2 SFDVKD, per germline. The CDR3 is 13 residues long. CDR3 in amino acids: CATMGRINQPQHF. The DNA of the CDR3 is TGTGCCACGATGGGCAGGATCAATCAGCCCCAGCATTTT.

This clonotype appeared a few times. J is TRBJ2-7 and V is TRBV29-1, with 7 bases aligning to TRBD1. Germline CDR1 reads SQVTM; CDR2 reads ANQGSEA. The CDR3 runs to 13 residues. V shed 5 bases and J 4 bases; nucleotides not matched to a gene: 8. DNA of the CDR3: TGCAGCGTTTCAGGGGGTCGCTCTTACGAGCAGTACTTC. It is translated as CSVSGGRSYEQYF.

V gene TRBV19 combines with J gene TRBJ1-2; 8 bases line up with TRBD1. Germline V lookup: CDR1 LNHDA, CDR2 SQIVND (reference sequence). Trimming at V came to 4 bases and at J to 8 bases, leaving 9 bases not matched to a gene. The CDR3 loop spans 14 amino acids. As DNA, the CDR3 is TGTGCCAGTAGTACCCAGCAGGGGGCTGGCGGCTACACCTTC. Translating gives CASSTQQGAGGYTF.

The chain is built from TRBV9 and TRBJ2-3, with TRBD1 matching over 8 bases. The CDR3 is 15 amino acids. V dropped 3 bases and J dropped 2; count of bases not matched to a gene: 5. Germline V CDR1 and CDR2: SGDLS, YYNGEE. The CDR3 DNA follows: TGTGCCAGCAGCGACCGGGACAGGAACACAGATACGCAGTATTTT. This codes for CASSDRDRNTDTQYF.

The chain joins TRBV7-9 to TRBJ1-1; D might be TRBD1 (6 bases). This CDR3 is built from 16 residues. Germline-derived CDR1 and CDR2 are SEHNR and FQNEAQ (reference sequence). Trimming removed 4 bases from V and 0 bases from J, with 15 bases in between. CDR3 sequence reads: CASSSRTAVMNTEAFF. The CDR3 DNA is TGTGCCAGCAGCTCTCGGACAGCCGTAATGAACACTGAAGCTTTCTTT.

This chain links TRBV5-1 with TRBJ2-7; no reliable D call. Trimming removed 0 bases from V and 5 bases from J, with 6 bases in between. The CDR3 totals 12 residues. Germline values: CDR1 SGHRS, CDR2 YFSETQ. The CDR3 DNA is TGCGCCAGCAGCTTGGCTCGGGACGAGCAGTACTTC. The encoded protein is CASSLARDEQYF. The full variable domain, its missing parts supplied by reference TRBV5-1 and TRBJ2-7, is KAGVTQTPRYLIKTRGQQVTLSCSPISGHRSVSWYQQTPGQGLQFLFEYFSETQRNKGNFPGRFSGRQFSNSRSEMNVSTLELGDSALYLCASSLARDEQYFGPGTRLTVT.